The 20 T cell receptor beta chains presented below share a single source sample, sequenced in a study of T cells in Graves' hyperthyroidism and ophthalmopathy. TCR beta CDR3 sequences were amplified from RNA transcripts. First-round RT-PCR targeting the TCR CDR3 was performed with the HTBI primer set. TCRdb analysed the multiplex PCR reads with MiXCR anew, one entry per CDR3 protein. The sample records some 200,000 distinct CDR3 sequences, approximately 16% being singletons. Sequencing used blood. The receptor set was obtained from a woman aged 50 to 60 with Graves' hyperthyroidism.

In its sample, this clonotype was seen many times. The gene calls are TRBV11-3 and TRBJ2-5; 13 bases match TRBD2. The germline gives CDR1 SGHNT, CDR2 YENEEA. This CDR3 has 13 amino acids. J was trimmed by 13 bases and V by 5 bases; bases with no gene match: 7. As DNA, the CDR3 is TGTGCCAGCAGCCTCGGGACTAGCGGGACATGGTACTTC. It encodes CASSLGTSGTWYF.

This clonotype came up a few times. The chain uses TRBV19 and TRBJ2-7, with D perhaps TRBD1 or TRBD2 (5 bases each). Germline V gives CDR1 LNHDA, CDR2 SQIVND (reference sequence). Between the trimmed V and J ends, which lost 5 bases and 1 base, there was a span of 15 bases. The CDR3 length is 15 residues. The CDR3: CASSVLRDGSYEQYF. DNA for the CDR3: TGTGCCAGTAGTGTCCTCCGGGACGGATCCTACGAGCAGTACTTC.

The chain uses TRBV2 and TRBJ2-1; D ambiguous. The V gene lost 6 bases and the J gene lost 9 bases, with 24 bases spanning the gap. This CDR3 comprises 16 residues. CDR1 SNHLY and CDR2 FYNNEI come from the germline V gene. DNA for the CDR3: TGTGCCAGCAGCCTAATCGGAGCTAGAGGCAGCAGTGAGCAGTTCTTC. This encodes CASSLIGARGSSEQFF.

There are a few counts of this clonotype. The chain has TRBV4-1 and TRBJ1-1; no clear D gene. The CDR3 sequence is 16 residues long. The germline gives CDR1 MGHRA, CDR2 YSYEKL. Deletions cut 2 bases from V and 3 bases from J, with 16 bases between. CDR3 protein: CASSQSSFLPDTEAFF. CDR3 bases: TGCGCCAGCAGCCAATCCTCTTTCCTCCCGGACACTGAAGCTTTCTTT.

The V call is TRBV7-6, the J call TRBJ1-2; TRBD1 aligns across 9 bases. Unmatched junction bases numbered 3, after V lost 0 bases and J lost 4 bases. The CDR3 sequence is 15 residues long. The germline CDR1 and CDR2 sequences are SGHVS and FNYEAQ. CDR3 sequence reads: CASSLADRGAYGYTF. The CDR3 DNA reads TGTGCCAGCAGCTTAGCGGACAGGGGAGCCTATGGCTACACCTTC.

The genes are TRBV12-3 or TRBV12-4 and TRBJ2-7, with D perhaps given as TRBD1 or TRBD2 (5 bases each). Trimming cost V 6 bases and J 5 bases, with 11 bases left between them. This CDR3 is 12 amino acids long. CDR3 bases: TGTGCCAGCAGAATGGGACCCCACGAGCAGTACTTC. Translation: CASRMGPHEQYF.

This clonotype showed up just a few times. Here the CDR3 reads CAIRNTGLAGVPIQTDTQYF. In DNA, the CDR3 is TGTGCCATCAGAAACACTGGACTAGCGGGAGTTCCTATTCAGACAGATACGCAGTATTTT. This chain joins TRBV10-3 and TRBJ2-3, with 13 bases fitting TRBD2. V shed 6 bases and J 3 bases; nucleotides not matched to a gene: 18. Germline CDR1 and CDR2: ENHRY and SYGVKD. The CDR3 totals 20 residues.

This clonotype came up a few times. V gene TRBV5-5 combines with J gene TRBJ1-1; the D gene is possibly TRBD1 (5 bases). The V gene's germline CDR1 is SGHKS and CDR2 YYEKEE (reference sequence). The CDR3 runs 12 residues. V was trimmed by 0 bases and J by 11 bases, leaving 11 bases between them. The CDR3, as DNA: TGTGCCAGCAGCTTGGGGCAGGGAAAGGCTTTCTTT. Translation gives CASSLGQGKAFF. Drawing the rest from reference TRBV5-5 and TRBJ1-1, the complete variable domain is DAGVTQSPTHLIKTRGQQVTLRCSPISGHKSVSWYQQVLGQGPQFIFQYYEKEERGRGNFPDRFSARQFPNYSSELNVNALLLGDSALYLCASSLGQGKAFFGQGTRLTVV.

This chain uses TRBV7-8 with TRBJ2-5; D possibly corresponds to TRBD2 (5 bases). The CDR3 length is 14 residues. Between the trimmed V and J ends, which lost 5 bases and 7 bases, there was a span of 17 bases. In germline, CDR1 is SGHVS, CDR2 FQNEAQ. The CDR3 sequence: CASSPGLSSGTQYF. Written as DNA, the CDR3 is TGTGCCAGCAGCCCCGGACTGAGCTCGGGGACCCAGTACTTC.

In this sample, this clonotype turned up many times. The chain combines TRBV6-2 or TRBV6-3 with TRBJ2-1; D may be TRBD1 or TRBD2 (5 bases each). CDR3 size: 13 residues. Trimming removed 6 bases at V and 2 bases at J, with 8 bases between. Germline V gives CDR1 MNHEY, CDR2 SVGEGT. This CDR3 is CASSRDAYNEQFF. CDR3 coding DNA: TGTGCCAGCAGCCGGGACGCCTACAATGAGCAGTTCTTC.

This clonotype has a count of ten or more. The V call is TRBV6-1, the J call TRBJ2-7; 11 nucleotides agree with TRBD2. J gave up 6 bases and V 7 bases, and 17 bases lay outside the gene matches. Germline CDR1 is MNHNS and CDR2 is SASEGT. The CDR3 length is 17 residues. The chain's CDR3 is CASTESVAGGPNSEQYF. The CDR3, as DNA: TGTGCCAGCACCGAATCCGTAGCGGGAGGGCCAAATAGCGAGCAGTACTTC.

This clonotype was seen ten or more times. The chain couples TRBV20-1 to TRBJ2-5; perhaps TRBD2 as D (6 bases). Germline V gene sequence: CDR1 DFQATT, CDR2 SNEGSKA (reference sequence). Trimming took 6 bases from V and 2 from J, leaving 13 bases between them. The CDR3 loop spans 13 amino acids. DNA of the CDR3: TGCAGTGCCATTTTGGGGACTCAAGAGACCCAGTACTTC. Its protein is CSAILGTQETQYF.

This clonotype was detected many times. The rearrangement joins TRBV20-1 to TRBJ2-1, with 9 bases that match TRBD1. The CDR3 runs to 16 residues. The trim removed 7 bases at V and 4 bases at J, leaving 14 bases unmatched. Germline-derived CDR1 and CDR2 are DFQATT and SNEGSKA (reference sequence). The CDR3 DNA is TGCAGTGGAGTACAGGGGGCTAGCACAAGGTACAATGAGCAGTTCTTC. Its protein is CSGVQGASTRYNEQFF.

Concerning this clonotype: One end of the junction fails to match germline, which may point to a read error. V usage is TRBV7-7 and J usage is TRBJ2-1; TRBD2 matches 8 bases. From germline, CDR1 is SSHAT and CDR2 FNYEAQ (reference sequence). This CDR3 comprises 15 residues. The CDR3 DNA follows: TGTGCTAGCAGCCCCAGCGGGAGCTCCTACAATGAGCCGTTCTTC. Translating gives CASSPSGSSYNEPFF.

In this sample, this clonotype turned up many times. V is TRBV20-1 and J is TRBJ2-1; 7 positions match TRBD2. The CDR3 loop spans 14 amino acids. Per germline, CDR1 DFQATT and CDR2 SNEGSKA (reference sequence). The ends lost 3 bases at V and 10 bases at J; junction bases unmatched: 12. CDR3 nucleotides: TGCAGTGCTAGCTCTTCGATGGGGCGGGGGGAGCAGTTCTTC. Its translation is CSASSSMGRGEQFF.

The genes are TRBV2 and TRBJ2-7; 7 nucleotides align to TRBD1. V lost 6 bases to trimming and J lost 1 base; unmatched junction nucleotides: 6. The CDR3 totals 14 residues. Germline assignment: CDR1 SNHLY and CDR2 FYNNEI. Here the CDR3 reads CASRGDRGSYEQYF. CDR3 coding DNA: TGTGCCAGCAGAGGGGACAGAGGGTCCTACGAGCAGTACTTC.

This rearrangement joins TRBV13 to TRBJ1-3; D gene unclear. V was cut by 3 bases and J by 0 bases, with 9 bases left in between. Per the germline V gene, CDR1 is PRHDT and CDR2 is FYEKMQ (reference sequence). This CDR3 is built from 15 residues. The CDR3 DNA reads as TGTGCCAGCAGCTTTAGTCGAAGCTCTGGAAACACCATATATTTT. Translated: CASSFSRSSGNTIYF.

This clonotype was seen many times. V is TRBV11-2 and J is TRBJ1-3; 7 nucleotides agree with TRBD1. Germline values: CDR1 SGHAT, CDR2 FQNNGV. This CDR3 has 16 residues. V shed 5 bases, J shed 2 bases, and the junction held 9 bases outside the gene matches. The CDR3 spells CASSIGQAAAGNTIYF. The CDR3 region has the DNA TGTGCCAGCAGCATCGGACAGGCGGCCGCTGGAAACACCATATATTTT.

This chain connects TRBV19 to TRBJ2-1, with D perhaps TRBD1 (6 bases). Trimming cost V 0 bases and J 4 bases, with 19 bases left between them. The CDR3 extends over 18 amino acids. Per germline, CDR1 LNHDA and CDR2 SQIVND (reference sequence). In nucleotides, the CDR3 is TGTGCCAGTAGTATAGACTCCGGGACATCGTTATTATACAATGAGCAGTTCTTC. Its protein is CASSIDSGTSLLYNEQFF.

In this sample, this clonotype turned up a few times. The rearrangement joins TRBV5-1 to TRBJ2-7; 7 bases line up with TRBD1. The germline V gene has CDR1 SGHRS and CDR2 YFSETQ. There are 16 residues in the CDR3. J gave up 4 bases and V 3 bases, and 13 bases lay outside the gene matches. CDR3: CASSYPGTAARYEQYF. The CDR3 region has the DNA TGCGCCAGCAGCTACCCCGGGACAGCGGCCCGATACGAGCAGTACTTC.